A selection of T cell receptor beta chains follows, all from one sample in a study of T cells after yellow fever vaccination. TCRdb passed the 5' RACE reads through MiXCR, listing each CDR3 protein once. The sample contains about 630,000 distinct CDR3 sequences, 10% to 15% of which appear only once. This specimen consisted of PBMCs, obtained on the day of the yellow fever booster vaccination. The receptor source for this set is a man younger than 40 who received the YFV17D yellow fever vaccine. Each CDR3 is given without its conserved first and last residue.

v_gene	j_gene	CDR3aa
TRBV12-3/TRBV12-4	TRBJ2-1	ATRSSSHVYNEQF
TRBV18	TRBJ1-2	ASSPTEEYGYT
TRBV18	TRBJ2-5	ASSPLGGPGETQY
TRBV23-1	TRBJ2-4	ASPHRGNIQY
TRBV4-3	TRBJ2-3	ASSQAPLAGNTDTQY
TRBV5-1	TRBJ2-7	ASSFVAEINEQY
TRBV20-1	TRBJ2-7	SAPGQGAFEQY
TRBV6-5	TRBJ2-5	ASSYRGSSYMTETQY
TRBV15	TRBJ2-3	ATSREETDTQY
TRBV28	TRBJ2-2	ASSFSWGATGELF
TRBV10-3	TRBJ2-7	ATQAGDNSYEQY
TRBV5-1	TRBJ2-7	ASSLVGPWDEQY
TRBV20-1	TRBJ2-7	SARSSGNPYEQY
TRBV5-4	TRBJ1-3	ASSSGQVGNTIY
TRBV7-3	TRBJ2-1	ASSRDSPYVNEQF
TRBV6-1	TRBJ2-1	ASIPGAGGNEQF
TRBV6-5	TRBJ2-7	ASSHPRGGTVWQY
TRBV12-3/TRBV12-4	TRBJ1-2	ASGDGTVYGYT
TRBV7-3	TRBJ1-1	ASFLKGVAF
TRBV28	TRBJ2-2	ASTTPGSTGELF
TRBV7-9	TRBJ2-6	ASSSYRETGANVLT
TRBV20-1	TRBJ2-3	SAAGTRGDTQY
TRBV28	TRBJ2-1	ASSFTSGRAMSYNEQF
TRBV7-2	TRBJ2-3	ASSLSYVASTDTQY
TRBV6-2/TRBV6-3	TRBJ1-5	ASQTGGIQPQH
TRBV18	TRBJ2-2	ASPPTVTGELF
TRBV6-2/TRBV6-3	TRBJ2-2	ASSYSIFPRQREGLNTGELF
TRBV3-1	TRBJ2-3	ASSQDQYTQY
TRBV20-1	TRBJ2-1	SARGLDSYNEQF
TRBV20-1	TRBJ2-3	SARDPSGRMTDTQY
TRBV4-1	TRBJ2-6	ASSVGTGANVLT
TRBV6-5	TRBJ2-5	ASRHSIGSGNGETQY
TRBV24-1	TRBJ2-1	ATRDRDEQF
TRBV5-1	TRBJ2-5	ASSPGGTQQETQY
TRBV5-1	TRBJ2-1	ASSPLGSSYNEQF
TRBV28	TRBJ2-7	ASSLGSLYEQY
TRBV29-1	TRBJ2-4	SADREGDIQY
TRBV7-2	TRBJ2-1	ASSSRGLASEQF
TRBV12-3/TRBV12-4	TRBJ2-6	ASSSEANVLT
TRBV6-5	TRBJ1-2	ASSYEGDYT
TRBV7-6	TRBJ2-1	ASSLEGWVGSGNEQF
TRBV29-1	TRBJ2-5	SVLGTSGSGETQY
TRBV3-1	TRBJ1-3	ASSDRPSSGNTIY
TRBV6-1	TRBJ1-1	ASRDLGTGDTEAF
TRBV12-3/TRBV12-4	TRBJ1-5	ASGQGRGPQH
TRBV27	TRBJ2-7	ASSLSLGRSYEQY
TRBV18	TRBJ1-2	ASSPPGADGYT